Listed below are T cell receptor beta chains from one sample, sequenced in a study of metastatic and nonmetastatic thyroid tumors. TCRdb redid the clone calls on the PCR reads using MiXCR. The sample yields approximately 29,000 clones, approximately 17% seen once. The sequencing sample was made of blood. Source of these receptors: a female donor with papillary thyroid cancer or a benign thyroid nodule (not recorded which). Some clones in this sample may be carry-over from other donors' samples. CDR3s include the opening cysteine and the closing phenylalanine or tryptophan. D genes are given only for firm matches. Clone size is not always given. Where it is, it says once, few, many or a class for expanded clones.

j_call	cdr3_length	clone_size	d_call	v_call	cdr3_aa	cdr3_nt
TRBJ2-7	17	medium-sized	TRBD2	TRBV10-1	CASSESGRSESSYEQYF	TGCGCCAGCAGTGAGAGCGGGAGGTCCGAGAGCTCCTACGAGCAGTACTTC
TRBJ2-7	12	medium-sized	NA	TRBV6-1	CASIASTYEQYF	TGTGCCAGCATAGCCTCCACCTACGAGCAGTACTTC
TRBJ2-3	21	many	TRBD1	TRBV7-7	CASSSRVDRGPETSSTDTQYF	TGTGCCAGCAGCTCGCGAGTGGACAGGGGGCCGGAAACCTCTAGCACAGATACGCAGTATTTT
TRBJ2-1	16	many	TRBD2	TRBV7-3	CASSLMASGRTDEQFF	TGTGCCAGCAGCTTAATGGCTAGCGGGAGGACCGATGAGCAGTTCTTC
TRBJ2-2	15	NA	NA	TRBV7-8	CASRDEGKDTGELFF	TGTGCCAGCAGAGACGAGGGGAAAGACACCGGGGAGCTGTTTTTT
TRBJ1-2	14	many	NA	TRBV28	CASRPHGGNYGYTF	TGTGCCAGCAGACCACACGGAGGGAACTATGGCTACACCTTC
TRBJ2-3	13	NA	NA	TRBV12-3/TRBV12-4	CASIFPLTDTQYF	TGTGCCAGCATTTTCCCACTCACAGATACGCAGTATTTT
TRBJ2-7	13	NA	NA	TRBV12-3/TRBV12-4	CASRDGNNDEQYF	TGTGCCAGCAGGGACGGGAATAACGACGAGCAGTACTTC
TRBJ1-4	14	many	NA	TRBV10-3	CAISGDGKREKLFF	TGTGCCATCAGTGGGGACGGGAAAAGGGAAAAACTGTTTTTT
TRBJ2-7	13	many	NA	TRBV7-6	CASSLGRDNEQYF	TGTGCCAGCAGCTTAGGTCGGGACAACGAGCAGTACTTC
TRBJ2-2	14	many	NA	TRBV6-1	CASTRARYTGELFF	TGTGCCAGCACCAGGGCCAGATACACCGGGGAGCTGTTTTTT
TRBJ2-1	15	many	TRBD2	TRBV5-8	CASSRSGRAYNEQFF	TGTGCCAGCAGCCGGAGCGGGAGAGCTTACAATGAGCAGTTCTTC
TRBJ2-2	14	many	NA	TRBV10-3	CAISDGGNTGELFF	TGTGCCATCAGTGACGGGGGGAACACCGGGGAGCTGTTTTTT
TRBJ1-2	14	NA	NA	TRBV28	CSSTPPRDYYDYTF	TGTTCCAGCACCCCCCCCAGGGATTACTATGACTACACCTTC
TRBJ2-7	13	many	NA	TRBV7-8	CASLPTGAYEQYF	TGTGCCAGTTTGCCTACCGGGGCCTACGAGCAGTACTTC
TRBJ2-3	15	many	TRBD2	TRBV5-4	CASSSIAGFTDTQYF	TGTGCCAGCAGCTCAATAGCGGGCTTCACAGATACGCAGTATTTT
TRBJ2-2	15	few	TRBD1	TRBV28	CASSPGTGGSVELFF	TGTGCCAGCAGCCCGGGGACAGGGGGTTCCGTGGAGCTGTTTTTT
TRBJ2-3	19	many	NA	TRBV28	CASIHGALVGAVFADTQYF	TGTGCCAGCATCCATGGTGCCCTTGTGGGAGCGGTCTTCGCAGATACGCAGTATTTT
TRBJ1-1	12	NA	NA	TRBV6-1	CASSEWGFRAFF	TGTGCCAGCAGTGAATGGGGGTTTAGAGCTTTCTTT
TRBJ2-1	14	many	TRBD1	TRBV28	CASSFRTGNNEQFF	TGTGCCAGCAGTTTTCGGACAGGGAACAATGAGCAGTTCTTC
TRBJ2-1	15	many	NA	TRBV30	CAWALTSIGISEQFF	TGTGCCTGGGCCCTCACTAGCATCGGTATAAGCGAGCAGTTCTTC
TRBJ1-2	12	many	NA	TRBV18	CASSPPSTPGTF	TGTGCCAGCTCACCACCGTCGACGCCTGGCACCTTC
TRBJ1-1	11	many	NA	TRBV6-1	CASMRVEGAFF	TGTGCCAGCATGAGGGTGGAAGGAGCTTTCTTT
TRBJ2-5	15	NA	NA	TRBV28	CASSPRQEDKETEYF	TGTGCCAGCAGTCCCCGCCAGGAGGACAAAGAGACCGAGTACTTC
TRBJ2-7	15	NA	TRBD2	TRBV4-1	CASSGHSGSPYEQYF	TGCGCCAGCAGCGGCCATAGCGGGAGCCCCTACGAGCAGTACTTC
TRBJ2-3	14	many	TRBD2	TRBV5-8	CASSPTYSGGSQYF	TGTGCCAGCAGCCCAACTTATTCGGGGGGTTCGCAGTATTTT
TRBJ2-3	16	NA	TRBD2	TRBV6-1	CASSLGTSGGSDTQYF	TGTGCCAGCAGCCTCGGGACTAGCGGGGGTTCAGATACGCAGTATTTT
TRBJ2-1	13	large	NA	TRBV20-1	CSATGPSGMRQFF	TGCAGTGCTACTGGACCTAGTGGAATGCGGCAGTTCTTC
TRBJ2-2	17	NA	TRBD2	TRBV6-2/TRBV6-3	CASSYSTSGRVTGDLFF	TGTGCCAGCAGTTACTCAACTAGCGGGAGGGTGACCGGGGATCTTTTTTTT
TRBJ1-2	15	many	TRBD1	TRBV29-1	CSVEGSSGQNYGYTF	TGCAGCGTTGAAGGCTCTTCGGGACAGAACTATGGCTACACCTTC
TRBJ2-7	15	NA	TRBD2	TRBV11-2	CASSPLAGGRYEQYF	TGTGCCAGCAGCCCCTTAGCGGGGGGAAGATACGAGCAGTACTTC
TRBJ1-2	16	once	NA	TRBV5-1	CASSSTGQLTNYGYTF	TGCGCCAGCAGTTCGACCGGGCAGCTCACTAACTATGGCTACACCTTC
TRBJ2-2	16	many	NA	TRBV7-8	CASSFFVGGETGELFF	TGTGCCAGCAGCTTTTTTGTCGGCGGGGAGACCGGGGAGCTGTTTTTT
TRBJ2-1	13	many	TRBD2	TRBV19	CASSLLAGNEQFF	TGTGCCAGTAGTCTCCTAGCGGGAAACGAGCAGTTCTTC
TRBJ2-4	13	many	NA	TRBV19	CASSIGAKNIQYF	TGTGCCAGTAGTATCGGAGCCAAAAACATTCAGTACTTC
TRBJ2-2	12	many	NA	TRBV7-3	CASSLMNGELFF	TGTGCCAGCAGCTTAATGAACGGGGAGCTGTTTTTT
TRBJ1-6	11	few	NA	TRBV7-3	CASSPGTAVHF	TGTGCCAGCAGCCCGGGGACGGCCGTCCACTTT
TRBJ2-2	17	few	TRBD1	TRBV6-1	CASSDSLPGQGLGELFF	TGTGCCAGCAGTGACTCCCTCCCAGGACAGGGTCTAGGGGAGCTGTTTTTT
TRBJ1-1	15	medium-sized	NA	TRBV27	CASSFTTRVGTEAFF	TGTGCCAGCAGTTTCACTACCAGGGTGGGCACTGAAGCTTTCTTT
TRBJ2-1	17	many	TRBD2	TRBV12-3/TRBV12-4	CASSFSPSGIPYNEQFF	TGTGCCAGCAGTTTTAGCCCCAGCGGGATTCCCTACAATGAGCAGTTCTTC
TRBJ2-7	15	medium-sized	NA	TRBV30	CAWTRRGGSHHEQYF	TGTGCCTGGACAAGGAGAGGGGGGTCTCACCACGAGCAGTACTTC
TRBJ1-1	13	NA	NA	TRBV18	CASSPPGRQGWFF	TGTGCCAGCTCACCACCGGGGCGTCAGGGGTGGTTCTTT
TRBJ2-2	13	NA	NA	TRBV5-1	CASSLAAGGELFF	TGCGCCAGCAGCTTGGCGGCAGGCGGGGAGCTGTTTTTT
TRBJ2-3	14	many	NA	TRBV29-1	CSVGWASFTDTQYF	TGCAGCGTTGGGTGGGCCTCATTCACAGATACGCAGTATTTT
TRBJ2-7	13	medium-sized	NA	TRBV11-2	CASSLSSIHEQYF	TGTGCCAGCAGCTTAAGTAGCATCCACGAGCAGTACTTC
TRBJ2-3	14	many	TRBD1	TRBV12-3/TRBV12-4	CASSIGQGTDTQYF	TGTGCCAGCAGTATCGGACAGGGCACAGATACGCAGTATTTT
TRBJ2-5	17	NA	TRBD2	TRBV7-7	CASSSLGSGRPQGTQYF	TGTGCTAGCAGCTCCTTAGGGAGCGGGAGGCCCCAAGGGACCCAGTACTTC
TRBJ2-6	13	many	NA	TRBV12-5	CASVPGGANVLTF	TGTGCTAGTGTCCCGGGGGGGGCCAACGTCCTGACTTTC